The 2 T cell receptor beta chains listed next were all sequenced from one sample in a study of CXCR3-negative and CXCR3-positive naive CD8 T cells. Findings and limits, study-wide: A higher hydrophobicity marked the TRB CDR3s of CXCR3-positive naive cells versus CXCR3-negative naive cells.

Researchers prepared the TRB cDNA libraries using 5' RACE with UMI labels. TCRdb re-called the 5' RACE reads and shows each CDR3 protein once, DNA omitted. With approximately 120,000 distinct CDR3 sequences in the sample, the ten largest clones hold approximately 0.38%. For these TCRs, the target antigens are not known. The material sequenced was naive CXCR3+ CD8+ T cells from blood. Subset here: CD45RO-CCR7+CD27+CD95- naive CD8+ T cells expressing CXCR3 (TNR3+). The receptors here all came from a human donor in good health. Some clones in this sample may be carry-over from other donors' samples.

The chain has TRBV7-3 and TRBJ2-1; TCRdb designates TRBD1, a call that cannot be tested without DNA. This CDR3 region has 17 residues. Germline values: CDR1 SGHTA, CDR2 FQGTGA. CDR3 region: CASSLGTGEMAYNEQFF.

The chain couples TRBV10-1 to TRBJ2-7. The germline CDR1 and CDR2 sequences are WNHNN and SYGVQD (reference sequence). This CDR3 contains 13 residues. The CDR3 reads CASSESDSYEQYF.